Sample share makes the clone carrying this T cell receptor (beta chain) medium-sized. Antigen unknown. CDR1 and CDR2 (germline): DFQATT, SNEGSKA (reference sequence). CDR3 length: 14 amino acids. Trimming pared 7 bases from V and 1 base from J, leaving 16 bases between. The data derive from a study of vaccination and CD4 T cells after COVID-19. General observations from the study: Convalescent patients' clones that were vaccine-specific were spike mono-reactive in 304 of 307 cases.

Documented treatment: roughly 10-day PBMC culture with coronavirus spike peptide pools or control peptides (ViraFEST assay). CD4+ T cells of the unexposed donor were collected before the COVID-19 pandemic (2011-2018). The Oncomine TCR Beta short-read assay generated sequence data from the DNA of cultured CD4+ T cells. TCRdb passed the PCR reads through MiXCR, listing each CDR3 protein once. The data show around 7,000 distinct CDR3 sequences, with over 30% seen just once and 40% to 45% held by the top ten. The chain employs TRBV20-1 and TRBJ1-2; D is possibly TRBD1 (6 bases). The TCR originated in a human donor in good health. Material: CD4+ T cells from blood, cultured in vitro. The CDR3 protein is CSGRGDNNNYGYTF. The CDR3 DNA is TGCAGTGGTAGGGGGGATAATAATAACTATGGCTACACCTTC.